One and the same sample provided the 12 T cell receptor beta chains below, sequenced in a study of blood T cell repertoires in COVID-19. Libraries were prepared by immunoSEQ multiplex PCR; TCRdb keeps only in-frame clonotypes and omits some of them. The sample lists 200,000 to 250,000 clones; over 75% were seen once. The specimen sequenced was PBMCs or T cells enriched from blood (not recorded which). The receptors derive from a man in his forties or fifties who had recovered from COVID-19.

The chain recombines TRBV7-9 with TRBJ1-5; D gene unclear. V lost 5 bases, J lost 4 bases, and 9 bases lay in between. CDR1 and CDR2 (germline): SEHNR, FQNEAQ (reference sequence). CDR3 length: 13 residues. The CDR3, as DNA: TGTGCCAGCAGCCAATCAGGAAATCAGCCCCAGCATTTT. Translation: CASSQSGNQPQHF.

The chain joins TRBV25-1 to TRBJ1-1; D might be TRBD1 (5 bases). Germline V gene data show CDR1 as MGHDK and CDR2 as SYGVNS. The CDR3 runs to 17 residues. Trimming left V 4 bases short and J 1 base short, with 19 bases between. CDR3 in DNA: TGTGCCAGCAGTGGGGGTCGGGGGGTAAAGGGGAACACTGAAGCTTTCTTT. This codes for CASSGGRGVKGNTEAFF.

V gene TRBV2 combines with J gene TRBJ1-1; 7 nucleotides line up with TRBD1. This CDR3 is built from 14 residues. The J segment lost 1 base and the V segment lost 6 bases, leaving 5 bases of the junction unmatched. Germline-derived CDR1 and CDR2 are SNHLY and FYNNEI. CDR3 nucleotides: TGTGCCAGCAGGGCGGGACAGACGAACACTGAAGCTTTCTTT. It translates to CASRAGQTNTEAFF.

The V call is TRBV19, the J call TRBJ1-6, with TRBD1 as a possible D gene (5 bases). The CDR3 extends over 14 amino acids. Looked up from germline, CDR1 is LNHDA and CDR2 is SQIVND (reference sequence). Trimming cost V 2 bases and J 9 bases, with 11 bases left between them. The CDR3 DNA reads TGTGCCAGTAGTATACGGTCCACAGGTTCACCCCTCCACTTT. Residues: CASSIRSTGSPLHF.

The CDR3 coding sequence is TGTGCCTGGAGTCACAGGACTGAAGCTTTCTTT. Its protein is CAWSHRTEAFF. The genes are TRBV30 and TRBJ1-1, with D possibly TRBD1 on 5 matching bases. The V gene lost 2 bases and the J gene lost 5 bases, with 6 bases spanning the gap. CDR3 length: 11 residues. CDR1 and CDR2 (germline): GTSNPN, SVGIG (reference sequence).

The rearrangement joins TRBV5-3 to TRBJ1-5, with a weak D call TRBD1 (5 bases). TRBV5-3 is given ORF status, its function remaining uncertain. CDR3 length: 19 amino acids. The V and J ends lost 1 base and 3 bases respectively, with 23 bases between them. The CDR3 protein is CARSLCGMWTNTYNQPQHF. The CDR3 nucleotides read TGTGCCAGAAGCTTGTGTGGGATGTGGACAAACACCTACAATCAGCCCCAGCATTTT.

The genes are TRBV7-8 and TRBJ1-6; 9 bases are shared with TRBD1. Germline CDR1 is SGHVS and CDR2 is FQNEAQ. V was pared by 3 bases and J by 7 bases, with 10 bases of the junction left unmatched. The CDR3 covers 17 residues. CDR3 loop: CASSFTGTGYQNSPLHF. CDR3 coding DNA: TGTGCCAGCAGCTTCACCGGGACAGGGTATCAGAATTCACCCCTCCACTTT.

V usage is TRBV5-6 and J usage is TRBJ2-7; 12 positions agree with TRBD2. This CDR3 comprises 17 residues. The germline V gene has CDR1 SGHDT and CDR2 YYEEEE. V shed 3 bases and J 1 base; nucleotides not matched to a gene: 8. The CDR3 DNA reads TGTGCCAGCAGCTGGGGGGGTGGACTAGCGGGATCCTACGAGCAGTACTTC. It codes for CASSWGGGLAGSYEQYF.

The chain recombines TRBV7-8 with TRBJ2-1; no clear D gene. There are 16 residues in the CDR3. In germline, CDR1 is SGHVS, CDR2 FQNEAQ. V was cut by 5 bases and J by 5 bases, with 19 bases left in between. CDR3 DNA: TGTGCCAGCAGCGCCGCCGGCCTAGTCAGCCACAATGAGCAGTTCTTC. The encoded protein is CASSAAGLVSHNEQFF.

The chain joins TRBV30 to TRBJ1-6; the match to TRBD1 covers 9 bases. Germline CDR1 GTSNPN, CDR2 SVGIG (reference sequence). The CDR3 covers 15 residues. The junction had 7 bases not matched to a gene; V was cut back by 1 base and J by 9 bases. CDR3 in amino acids: CAWSGPDRGGSPLHF. In DNA form, the CDR3 reads TGTGCCTGGAGTGGGCCGGACAGGGGTGGTTCACCCCTCCACTTT.

A few counts support this clone. The V and J genes are TRBV2 and TRBJ2-7, with 8 bases matching TRBD1. CDR1 SNHLY and CDR2 FYNNEI come from the germline V gene. The CDR3 length is 14 residues. V gave up 7 bases and J gave up 0 bases; unmatched junction bases: 5. The CDR3 spells CASIVGTGSYEQYF. For the CDR3, the DNA is TGTGCCAGCATTGTGGGGACAGGCTCCTACGAGCAGTACTTC.

The chain couples TRBV6-1 to TRBJ1-5; D perhaps matches TRBD1 (6 bases). The CDR3 extends over 17 amino acids. Trimming removed 0 bases at V and 0 bases at J, with 12 bases between. CDR1 and CDR2 (germline): MNHNS, SASEGT. The CDR3 sequence: CASSEAGTLPSNQPQHF. As DNA, the CDR3 is TGTGCCAGCAGTGAAGCGGGGACACTACCTAGCAATCAGCCCCAGCATTTT.